This T cell receptor (beta chain) was sequenced for a study of identical twins. V lost 4 bases and J lost 0, with 12 bases in between. CDR1 LGHDT and CDR2 YNNKEL come from the germline V gene (reference sequence). The CDR3 is made up of 15 amino acids. Unique molecular identifiers were present on the cDNA, which also gained a universal primer site by template switching. TCRdb called the 5' RACE reads again in MiXCR, with one record for every CDR3 protein. The table shows 700,000 to 950,000 distinct CDR3 sequences, with roughly an eighth occurring only once. In its sample, this clonotype was seen many times. Its antigen is still unknown. Study findings and constraints: Analyses of zero insertions could be partly confounded by invariant MAIT and iNKT cells.

This same sample was also part of a study on yellow fever vaccine responses in identical twins. From that paper: Reported findings indicate that twins' vaccine T cell responses seemed partially convergent, partially personalized.

This receptor was taken from a woman under 30 in good health. The chain recombines TRBV3-1 with TRBJ1-1, with D unresolved. Input material: PBMCs. CDR3 nucleotide sequence: TGTGCCAGCAGCCCGTCGACCAAGATGAACACTGAAGCTTTCTTT. Translation gives CASSPSTKMNTEAFF.